This TCR beta chain was identified during a study of cytomegalovirus exposure and HLA in healthy donors. Study findings and constraints: Later genetic work tied a missense DCLRE1C variant to beta-chain V and J trimming.

A word on this clone: The antigen is undetermined.

Germline lookup yields CDR1 SGHNT and CDR2 YYREEE (reference sequence). The CDR3 consists of 15 residues. V lost 2 bases to trimming and J lost 3 bases, with 13 bases between them. The PCR had 60 Vbeta and 13 Jbeta primers. Assay used: immunoSEQ multiplex PCR; TCRdb lists only in-frame clones, some missing. The repertoire consists of some 130,000 clones, with 60% to 75% occurring once and the leading ten covering about 6.5%. This TCR was recovered from a man younger than 45 in good health and CMV-seronegative. The gene calls are TRBV5-4 and TRBJ2-3; possible D gene TRBD1, 6 bases. The sequenced sample was PBMCs. The CDR3 DNA reads TGTGCCAGCAGCTTCGCCGGGACAACTACAGATACGCAGTATTTT. Its protein product is CASSFAGTTTDTQYF. Filled out from reference TRBV5-4 and TRBJ2-3, the complete variable domain reads ETGVTQSPTHLIKTRGQQVTLRCSSQSGHNTVSWYQQALGQGPQFIFQYYREEENGRGNFPPRFSGLQFPNYSSELNVNALELDDSALYLCASSFAGTTTDTQYFGPGTRLTVL.